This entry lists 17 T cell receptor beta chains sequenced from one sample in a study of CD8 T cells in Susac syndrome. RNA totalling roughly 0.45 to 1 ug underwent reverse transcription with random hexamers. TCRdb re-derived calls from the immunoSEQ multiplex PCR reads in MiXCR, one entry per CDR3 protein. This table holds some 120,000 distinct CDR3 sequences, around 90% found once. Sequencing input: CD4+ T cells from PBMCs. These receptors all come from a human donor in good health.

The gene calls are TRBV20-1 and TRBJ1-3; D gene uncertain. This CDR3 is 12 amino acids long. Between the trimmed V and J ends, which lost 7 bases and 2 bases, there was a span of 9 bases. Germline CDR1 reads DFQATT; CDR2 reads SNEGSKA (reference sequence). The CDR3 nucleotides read TGCAGTGTCAGAAGGCCTGGAAACACCATATATTTT. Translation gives CSVRRPGNTIYF.

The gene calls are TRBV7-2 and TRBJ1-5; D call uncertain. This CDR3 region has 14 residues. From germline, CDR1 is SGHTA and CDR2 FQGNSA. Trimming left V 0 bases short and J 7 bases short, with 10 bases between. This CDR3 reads CASSLASGGQPQHF. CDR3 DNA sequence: TGTGCCAGCAGCTTAGCGTCGGGAGGACAGCCCCAGCATTTT.

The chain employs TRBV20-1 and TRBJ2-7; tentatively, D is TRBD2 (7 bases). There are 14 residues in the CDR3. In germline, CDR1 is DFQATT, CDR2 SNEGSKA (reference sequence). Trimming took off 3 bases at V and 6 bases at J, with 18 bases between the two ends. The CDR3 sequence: CSASGGPLPPEQYF. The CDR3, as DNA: TGCAGTGCTAGCGGGGGGCCCCTCCCCCCCGAGCAGTACTTC.

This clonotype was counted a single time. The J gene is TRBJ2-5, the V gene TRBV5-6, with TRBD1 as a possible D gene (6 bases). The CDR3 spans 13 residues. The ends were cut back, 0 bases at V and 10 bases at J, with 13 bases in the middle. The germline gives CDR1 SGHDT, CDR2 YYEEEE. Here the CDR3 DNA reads TGTGCCAGCAGCTTGGTTTCCAGACAGGTCCAGTACTTC. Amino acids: CASSLVSRQVQYF.

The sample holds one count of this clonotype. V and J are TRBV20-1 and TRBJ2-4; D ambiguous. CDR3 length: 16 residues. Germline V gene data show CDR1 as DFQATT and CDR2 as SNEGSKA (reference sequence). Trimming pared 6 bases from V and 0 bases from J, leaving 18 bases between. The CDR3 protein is CSALLVGALAKNIQYF. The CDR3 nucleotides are TGCAGTGCCCTACTCGTCGGCGCTTTAGCCAAAAACATTCAGTACTTC.

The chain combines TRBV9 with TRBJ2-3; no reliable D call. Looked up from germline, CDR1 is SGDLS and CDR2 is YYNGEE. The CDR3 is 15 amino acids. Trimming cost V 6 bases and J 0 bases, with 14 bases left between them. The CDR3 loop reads CASTSRPTSTDTQYF. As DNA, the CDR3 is TGTGCCAGCACCTCTCGTCCTACTAGCACAGATACGCAGTATTTT. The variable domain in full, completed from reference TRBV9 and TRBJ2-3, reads DSGVTQTPKHLITATGQRVTLRCSPRSGDLSVYWYQQSLDQGLQFLIQYYNGEERAKGNILERFSAQQFPDLHSELNLSSLELGDSALYFCASTSRPTSTDTQYFGPGTRLTVL.

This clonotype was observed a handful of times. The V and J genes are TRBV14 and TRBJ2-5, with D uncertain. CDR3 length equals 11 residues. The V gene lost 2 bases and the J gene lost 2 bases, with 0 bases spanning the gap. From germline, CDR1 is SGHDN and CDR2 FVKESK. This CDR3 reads CASSQQETQYF. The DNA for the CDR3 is TGTGCCAGCAGCCAACAAGAGACCCAGTACTTC.

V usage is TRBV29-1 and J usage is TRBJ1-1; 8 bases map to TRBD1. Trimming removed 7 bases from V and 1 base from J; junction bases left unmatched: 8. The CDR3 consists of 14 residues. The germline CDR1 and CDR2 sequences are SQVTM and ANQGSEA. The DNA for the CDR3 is TGCAGCGCTTCCCTGGGACAGGCGAACACTGAAGCTTTCTTT. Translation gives CSASLGQANTEAFF. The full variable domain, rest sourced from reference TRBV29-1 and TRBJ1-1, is SAVISQKPSRDICQRGTSLTIQCQVDSQVTMMFWYRQQPGQSLTLIATANQGSEATYESGFVIDKFPISRPNLTFSTLTVSNMSPEDSSIYLCSASLGQANTEAFFGQGTRLTVV.

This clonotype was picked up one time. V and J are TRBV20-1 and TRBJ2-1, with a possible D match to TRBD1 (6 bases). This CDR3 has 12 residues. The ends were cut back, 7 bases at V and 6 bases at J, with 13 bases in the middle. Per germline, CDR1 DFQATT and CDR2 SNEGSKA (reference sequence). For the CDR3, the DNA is TGCAGTGTATTTTCGGACAGCAATGAGCAGTTCTTC. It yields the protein CSVFSDSNEQFF.

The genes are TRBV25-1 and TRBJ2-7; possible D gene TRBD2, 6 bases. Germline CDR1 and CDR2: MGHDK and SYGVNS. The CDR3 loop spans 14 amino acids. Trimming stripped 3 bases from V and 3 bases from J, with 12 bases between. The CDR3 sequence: CASSDPAEGYEQYF. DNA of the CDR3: TGTGCCAGCAGTGATCCGGCGGAGGGCTACGAGCAGTACTTC.

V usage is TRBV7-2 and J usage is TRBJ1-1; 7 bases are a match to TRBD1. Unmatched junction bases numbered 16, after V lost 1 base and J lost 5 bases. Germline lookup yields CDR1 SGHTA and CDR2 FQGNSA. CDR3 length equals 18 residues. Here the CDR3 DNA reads TGTGCCAGCAGCTTAGTCGGCAGGGGGACGGTGTCGATGACTGAAGCTTTCTTT. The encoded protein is CASSLVGRGTVSMTEAFF.

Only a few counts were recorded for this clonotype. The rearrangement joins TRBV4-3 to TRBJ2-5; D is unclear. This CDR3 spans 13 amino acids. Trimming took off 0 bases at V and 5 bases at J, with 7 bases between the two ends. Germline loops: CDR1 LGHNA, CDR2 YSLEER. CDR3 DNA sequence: TGCGCCAGCAGCCAAGAGATCCGGGAGACCCAGTACTTC. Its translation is CASSQEIRETQYF.

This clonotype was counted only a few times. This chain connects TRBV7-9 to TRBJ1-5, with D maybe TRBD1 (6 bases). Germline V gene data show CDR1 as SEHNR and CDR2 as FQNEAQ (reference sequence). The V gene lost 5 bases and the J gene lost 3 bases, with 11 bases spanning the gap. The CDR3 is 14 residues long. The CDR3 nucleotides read TGTGCCAGCAGCCTCGGACAGACCAATCAGCCCCAGCATTTT. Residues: CASSLGQTNQPQHF.

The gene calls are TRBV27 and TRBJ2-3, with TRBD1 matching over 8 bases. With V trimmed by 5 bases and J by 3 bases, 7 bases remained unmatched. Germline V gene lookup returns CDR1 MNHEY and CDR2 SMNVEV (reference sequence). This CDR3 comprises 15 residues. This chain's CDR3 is CASSPQTGETDTQYF. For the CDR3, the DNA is TGTGCCAGCAGTCCGCAGACAGGGGAAACAGATACGCAGTATTTT.

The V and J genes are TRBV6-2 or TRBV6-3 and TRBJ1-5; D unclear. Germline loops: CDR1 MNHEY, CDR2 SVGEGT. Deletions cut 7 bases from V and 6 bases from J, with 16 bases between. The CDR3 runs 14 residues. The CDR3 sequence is CASTPTVSRQPQHF. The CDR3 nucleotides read TGTGCCAGCACCCCAACAGTCTCACGTCAGCCCCAGCATTTT.

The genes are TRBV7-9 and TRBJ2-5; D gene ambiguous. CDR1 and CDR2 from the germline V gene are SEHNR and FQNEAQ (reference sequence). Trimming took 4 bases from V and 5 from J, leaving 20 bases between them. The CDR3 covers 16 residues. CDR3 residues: CASSSLPGTGFETQYF. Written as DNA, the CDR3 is TGTGCCAGCAGCTCCCTACCCGGTACCGGGTTCGAGACCCAGTACTTC.

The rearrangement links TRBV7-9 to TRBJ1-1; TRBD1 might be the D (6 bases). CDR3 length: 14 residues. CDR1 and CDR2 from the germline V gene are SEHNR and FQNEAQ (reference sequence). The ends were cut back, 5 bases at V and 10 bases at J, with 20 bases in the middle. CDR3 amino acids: CASSPGLRGGRAFF. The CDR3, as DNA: TGTGCCAGCAGCCCGGGGCTCCGGGGGGGGCGAGCTTTCTTT.